The 32 T cell receptor beta chains below were found in one sample sequenced in a study of PD-L1 blockade in urothelial cancer. This table comes from immunoSEQ multiplex PCR, and its TCRdb copy is limited to in-frame clones, with some not included. The sample contains about 26,000 clones, less than 90% of which appear only once. The source was PBMCs, collected around atezolizumab (anti-PD-L1) treatment. Receptor source: a man aged 60 to 75 with urothelial cancer.

The CDR3: CASSLGWGDEQYF. As DNA, the CDR3 is TGCGCCAGCAGCTTGGGATGGGGGGACGAGCAGTACTTC. The chain employs TRBV5-1 and TRBJ2-7, with D possibly TRBD2 on 6 matching bases. Germline loops: CDR1 SGHRS, CDR2 YFSETQ. V was trimmed by 0 bases and J by 5 bases, leaving 9 bases between them. There are 13 residues in the CDR3.

This clone showed up just once. The rearrangement joins TRBV10-3 to TRBJ2-1, with TRBD2 identical over 9 bases. The junction had 6 bases not matched to a gene; V was cut back by 6 bases and J by 3 bases. Germline lookup yields CDR1 ENHRY and CDR2 SYGVKD. This CDR3 is 15 amino acids long. The chain's CDR3 is CAIRETSGYYNEQFF. Here the CDR3 DNA reads TGTGCCATCAGGGAGACTAGCGGATACTACAATGAGCAGTTCTTC.

This chain connects TRBV28 to TRBJ2-7; D is unresolved. Trimming took 3 bases from V and 3 from J, leaving 6 bases between them. This CDR3 comprises 12 residues. Germline loops: CDR1 MDHEN, CDR2 SYDVKM. Here the CDR3 reads CASSFTGYEQYF. The CDR3 DNA sequence: TGTGCCAGCAGTTTCACCGGCTACGAGCAGTACTTC.

This chain connects TRBV19 to TRBJ1-1; 8 nucleotides line up with TRBD1. CDR1 LNHDA and CDR2 SQIVND come from the germline V gene (reference sequence). The ends lost 6 bases at V and 4 bases at J; junction bases unmatched: 7. This CDR3 contains 14 residues. The CDR3 loop is CASSHRGSGTEAFF. DNA of the CDR3: TGTGCCAGTAGCCACAGGGGGTCGGGCACTGAAGCTTTCTTT. Full variable domain (missing parts from reference TRBV19 and TRBJ1-1): DGGITQSPKYLFRKEGQNVTLSCEQNLNHDAMYWYRQDPGQGLRLIYYSQIVNDFQKGDIAEGYSVSREKKESFPLTVTSAQKNPTAFYLCASSHRGSGTEAFFGQGTRLTVV.

The J gene is TRBJ1-1, the V gene TRBV6-5; no reliable D call. Germline CDR1 and CDR2: MNHEY and SVGAGI. This CDR3 region has 14 residues. V lost 5 bases, J lost 1 base, and 11 bases lay in between. CDR3 in DNA: TGTGCCAGCAGTCCGACACGTGGGAACACTGAAGCTTTCTTT. It codes for CASSPTRGNTEAFF.

The J gene is TRBJ1-1, the V gene TRBV2; 7 bases align to TRBD1. The CDR3 is 13 residues long. Per the germline V gene, CDR1 is SNHLY and CDR2 is FYNNEI. The V segment lost 7 bases and the J segment 0 bases; nucleotides outside the gene matches: 2. CDR3 region: CASTRGMNTEAFF. In DNA, the CDR3 is TGTGCCAGCACCAGGGGGATGAACACTGAAGCTTTCTTT.

The chain is built from TRBV14 and TRBJ1-4; 11 bases align to TRBD1. V was pared by 8 bases and J by 3 bases, with 17 bases of the junction left unmatched. This CDR3 comprises 19 residues. CDR1 and CDR2 from the germline V gene are SGHDN and FVKESK. The CDR3 DNA reads as TGTGCCAGCGATGTAATCACGGGACAGGGGGTTGGGTCTAATGAAAAACTGTTTTTT. Translating it yields CASDVITGQGVGSNEKLFF.

This clone showed up just once. The chain uses TRBV4-2 and TRBJ2-3, with D possibly matching TRBD2 (5 bases). Germline V gives CDR1 LGHNA, CDR2 YNFKEQ. The CDR3 sequence is 16 residues long. V lost 1 base and J lost 4, with 15 bases in between. The CDR3 DNA sequence: TGTGCCAGCAGCCAAGCTTTCGGGAACTCGGCAGATACGCAGTATTTT. Translation gives CASSQAFGNSADTQYF.

The chain couples TRBV10-3 to TRBJ2-5, with a possible D match to TRBD2 (6 bases). CDR1 is ENHRY and CDR2 is SYGVKD in the germline V gene. The CDR3 sequence is 16 residues long. Trimming cost V 0 bases and J 5 bases, with 16 bases left between them. CDR3 sequence: CAISESIGGVGETQYF. CDR3 bases: TGTGCCATCAGTGAGTCGATCGGCGGGGTCGGTGAGACCCAGTACTTC.

This clone occurred a few times. The chain links TRBV11-2 to TRBJ1-5, with a tentative D call TRBD1 (6 bases). The V end lost 0 bases, the J end lost 10 bases, and 16 bases lay between the germline ends. This CDR3 has 15 amino acids. Per germline, CDR1 SGHAT and CDR2 FQNNGV. CDR3: CASSLDRGRALPQHF. For the CDR3, the DNA is TGTGCCAGCAGCTTAGATAGGGGGAGGGCTCTACCCCAGCATTTT.

The chain couples TRBV15 to TRBJ2-2; the match to TRBD2 covers 14 bases. Germline assignment: CDR1 LNHNV and CDR2 YYDKDF (reference sequence). This CDR3 contains 19 residues. The V gene end was trimmed by 3 bases and the J gene end by 4 bases; junction bases not matched to a gene: 10. The CDR3 sequence is CATSRPPGTSGGSTGELFF. For the CDR3, the DNA is TGTGCCACCAGCAGGCCGCCCGGGACTAGCGGGGGTAGCACCGGGGAGCTGTTTTTT.

The rearrangement uses TRBV14 and TRBJ2-2; 9 bases map to TRBD1. The CDR3 totals 17 residues. The V and J ends lost 4 bases and 3 bases, in that order; junction bases with no gene match: 9. Germline V gives CDR1 SGHDN, CDR2 FVKESK. The CDR3 nucleotides read TGTGCCAGCAGCCCTCATAAGGGGACAGGGTACACCGGGGAGCTGTTTTTT. Its protein product is CASSPHKGTGYTGELFF.

The CDR3 reads CASSISLVSTDTQYF. The CDR3 nucleotides are TGTGCCAGTAGTATTTCACTAGTTTCCACAGATACGCAGTATTTT. The gene calls are TRBV19 and TRBJ2-3; tentative D call: TRBD2 (5 bases). Trimming removed 3 bases at V and 2 bases at J, with 12 bases between. The CDR3 sequence is 15 residues long. Germline CDR1 reads LNHDA; CDR2 reads SQIVND (reference sequence).

The chain recombines TRBV5-1 with TRBJ1-1; the D gene is possibly TRBD1 (6 bases). The germline V gene has CDR1 SGHRS and CDR2 YFSETQ. This CDR3 region has 15 residues. With 3 bases removed from V and 2 bases from J, the gap between germline ends came to 14 bases. CDR3 in DNA: TGCGCCAGCAGCTCTTCCGGGACATCTAACACTGAAGCTTTCTTT. It specifies CASSSSGTSNTEAFF.

The chain has TRBV19 and TRBJ2-7, with 7 bases aligning to TRBD1. The germline V gene has CDR1 LNHDA and CDR2 SQIVND (reference sequence). With 7 bases clipped from V and 3 bases from J, the junction kept 15 bases outside the gene matches. CDR3 length equals 16 residues. The CDR3 nucleotides read TGTGCCAGTACCTTAACTTTAGGCACAGGGGTCTACGAGCAGTACTTC. It is translated as CASTLTLGTGVYEQYF.

The chain uses TRBV7-8 and TRBJ2-1, with D possibly being TRBD1 (7 bases). CDR1 SGHVS and CDR2 FQNEAQ come from the germline V gene. This CDR3 has 13 residues. The V end lost 4 bases, the J end lost 9 bases, and 13 bases lay between the germline ends. DNA for the CDR3: TGTGCCAGCAGCTCACAGGGGCGGGGTGAGCAGTTCTTC. This translates into CASSSQGRGEQFF.

The V gene is TRBV5-6, the J gene TRBJ1-2; no clear D gene. The CDR3 length is 14 residues. CDR1 and CDR2 from the germline V gene are SGHDT and YYEEEE. Trimming took 4 bases from V and 3 from J, leaving 13 bases between them. The CDR3 spells CASSPAGGYYGYTF. CDR3 in DNA: TGTGCCAGCAGCCCCGCTGGCGGATACTATGGCTACACCTTC.

Of note for this clone: It differs at one base from a far larger clone, so likely a read error. This chain joins TRBV29-1 and TRBJ2-2; 8 bases match TRBD2. Germline CDR1 reads SQVTM; CDR2 reads ANQGSEA. The CDR3 sequence is 14 residues long. After removal of 7 bases from V and 7 bases from J, the junction contained 11 bases not matched to a gene. CDR3 region: CSGSTPGGIGELFF. In nucleotides, the CDR3 is TGCAGCGGTTCCACCCCGGGGGGGATCGGGGAGCTGTTTTTT.

The count of this clone is one. The chain links TRBV28 to TRBJ2-7, with 9 bases fitting TRBD1. Germline V gene data show CDR1 as MDHEN and CDR2 as SYDVKM. J was trimmed by 4 bases and V by 6 bases; bases with no gene match: 7. The CDR3 sequence is 14 residues long. The CDR3: CASSYTGGEYEQYF. CDR3 bases: TGTGCCAGCAGCTATACAGGGGGCGAGTACGAGCAGTACTTC. The full variable domain, in which reference TRBV28 and TRBJ2-7 provide the parts outside the CDR3, is DVKVTQSSRYLVKRTGEKVFLECVQDMDHENMFWYRQDPGLGLRLIYFSYDVKMKEKGDIPEGYSVSREKKERFSLILESASTNQTSMYLCASSYTGGEYEQYFGPGTRLTVT.

This chain joins TRBV4-3 and TRBJ2-3, with 10 bases aligning to TRBD2. The CDR3 sequence is 16 residues long. J gave up 5 bases and V 0 bases, and 5 bases lay outside the gene matches. In germline, CDR1 is LGHNA, CDR2 YSLEER. In DNA form, the CDR3 reads TGCGCCAGCAGCCAAGATTGGAGCGGGGGGGTAGATACGCAGTATTTT. It translates to CASSQDWSGGVDTQYF.

The rearrangement uses TRBV28 and TRBJ1-2; D is possibly TRBD1 (5 bases). Germline values: CDR1 MDHEN, CDR2 SYDVKM. This CDR3 has 15 amino acids. Trimming took 8 bases from V and 7 from J, leaving 23 bases between them. DNA of the CDR3: TGTGCCAGCTACGTGGCGGGGACTCGGTTAAGTGGCTACACCTTC. This codes for CASYVAGTRLSGYTF.

The V gene is TRBV4-2, the J gene TRBJ1-1; TRBD1 might be the D (6 bases). This CDR3 has 14 amino acids. The V end lost 1 base, the J end lost 10 bases, and 16 bases lay between the germline ends. In germline, CDR1 is LGHNA, CDR2 YNFKEQ. This chain's CDR3 is CASSQARGRGGAFF. CDR3 nucleotide sequence: TGTGCCAGCAGCCAAGCACGGGGGCGGGGGGGAGCTTTCTTT.

The DNA of the CDR3 is TGTGCCAGCTCAGAAACAGGGGGCTCGGGCTACGAGCAGTACTTC. It specifies CASSETGGSGYEQYF. The J gene is TRBJ2-7, the V gene TRBV18, with 9 bases lining up with TRBD1. V was clipped by 5 bases and J by 3 bases; unmatched bases: 8. The CDR3 sequence is 15 residues long. Germline CDR1 and CDR2: KGHSH and LQKENI.

The chain recombines TRBV6-1 with TRBJ2-3; 11 bases are shared with TRBD2. The V gene's germline CDR1 is MNHNS and CDR2 SASEGT. The CDR3 extends over 15 amino acids. With V trimmed by 3 bases and J by 4 bases, 3 bases remained unmatched. The CDR3 is CASSDPGLAADTQYF. CDR3 bases: TGTGCCAGCAGTGACCCGGGACTAGCGGCAGATACGCAGTATTTT.

The chain uses TRBV7-2 and TRBJ1-3; 8 nucleotides match TRBD1. The CDR3 has 16 residues. V was clipped by 5 bases and J by 1 base; unmatched bases: 7. In germline, CDR1 is SGHTA, CDR2 FQGNSA. CDR3 in DNA: TGTGCCAGCAGCGATTACAGGGGGTGGTCTGGAAACACCATATATTTT. It is translated as CASSDYRGWSGNTIYF. Variable domain in full (rest from reference TRBV7-2 and TRBJ1-3): GAGVSQSPSNKVTEKGKDVELRCDPISGHTALYWYRQSLGQGLEFLIYFQGNSAPDKSGLPSDRFSAERTGGSVSTLTIQRTQQEDSAVYLCASSDYRGWSGNTIYFGEGSWLTVV.

The chain joins TRBV6-5 to TRBJ1-1, with D possibly TRBD1 on 6 matching bases. V lost 7 bases to trimming and J lost 2 bases, with 14 bases between them. Germline V CDR1 and CDR2: MNHEY, SVGAGI. This CDR3 has 14 amino acids. CDR3 in amino acids: CASNPTGPNTEAFF. The CDR3 DNA reads as TGTGCCAGCAACCCGACAGGACCTAACACTGAAGCTTTCTTT.

The CDR3 region has the DNA TGTGCCAGTACCGACCTTCGGGGGGCGTCCTACAATGAGCAGTTCTTC. Amino acids: CASTDLRGASYNEQFF. This chain connects TRBV19 to TRBJ2-1; the D gene is possibly TRBD2 (7 bases). V dropped 7 bases and J dropped 1 base, with 17 bases sitting between them. The germline V gene has CDR1 LNHDA and CDR2 SQIVND (reference sequence). CDR3 length: 16 residues.

This sequence joins TRBV18 and TRBJ1-3, with unresolved D. Germline loops: CDR1 KGHSH, CDR2 LQKENI. Trimming stripped 3 bases from V and 0 bases from J, with 9 bases between. This CDR3 is 15 amino acids long. CDR3 DNA: TGTGCCAGCTCACCCTCTGCTAGCTCTGGAAACACCATATATTTT. It yields the protein CASSPSASSGNTIYF. Full variable domain (outside the CDR3, taken from reference TRBV18 and TRBJ1-3): NAGVMQNPRHLVRRRGQEARLRCSPMKGHSHVYWYRQLPEEGLKFMVYLQKENIIDESGMPKERFSAEFPKEGPSILRIQQVVRGDSAAYFCASSPSASSGNTIYFGEGSWLTVV.

This clone has only one observation. The V gene is TRBV12-5, the J gene TRBJ2-7; the match to TRBD2 covers 10 bases. The CDR3 runs to 13 residues. The V gene's germline CDR1 is LGHNT and CDR2 FRNRAP. J was trimmed by 5 bases and V by 7 bases; bases with no gene match: 5. The CDR3 DNA reads TGTGCTAGTGCGGCTAGCGGGAGCCACGAGCAGTACTTC. Amino acids: CASAASGSHEQYF.

The V gene is TRBV2, the J gene TRBJ2-4, with D perhaps TRBD2 (7 bases). The germline CDR1 and CDR2 sequences are SNHLY and FYNNEI. The CDR3 consists of 15 residues. V was cut by 6 bases and J by 1 base, with 13 bases left in between. CDR3: CASSSRGAAKNIQYF. Here the CDR3 DNA reads TGTGCCAGCAGCTCCCGGGGGGCGGCCAAAAACATTCAGTACTTC.

This chain connects TRBV11-3 to TRBJ2-7; TRBD2 agrees at 14 bases. The CDR3 consists of 15 residues. Germline V gene sequence: CDR1 SGHNT, CDR2 YENEEA. After removal of 5 bases from V and 8 bases from J, the junction contained 8 bases not matched to a gene. The CDR3 here is CASSGTGTSGSKQYF. The CDR3 region has the DNA TGTGCCAGCAGCGGAACCGGGACTAGCGGGAGTAAGCAGTACTTC.

The rearrangement uses TRBV11-2 and TRBJ1-3, with a possible D match to TRBD1 (6 bases). This CDR3 has 15 residues. V lost 3 bases and J 0 bases, leaving 9 bases between the germline ends. The V gene's germline CDR1 is SGHAT and CDR2 FQNNGV. CDR3 DNA: TGTGCCAGCAGCTTGGGACATGCCTCTGGAAACACCATATATTTT. Protein: CASSLGHASGNTIYF.